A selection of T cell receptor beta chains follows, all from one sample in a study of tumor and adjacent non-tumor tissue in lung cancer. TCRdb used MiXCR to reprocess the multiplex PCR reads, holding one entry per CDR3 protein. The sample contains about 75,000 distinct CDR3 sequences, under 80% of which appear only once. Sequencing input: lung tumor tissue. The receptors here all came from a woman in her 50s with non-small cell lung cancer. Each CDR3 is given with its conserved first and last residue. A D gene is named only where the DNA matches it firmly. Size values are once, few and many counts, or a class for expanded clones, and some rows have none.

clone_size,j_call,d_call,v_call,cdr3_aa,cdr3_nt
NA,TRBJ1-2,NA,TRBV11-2,CASSLTDNYDYIF,TGTGCCAGCAGCTTAACGGATAACTATGACTACATCTTC
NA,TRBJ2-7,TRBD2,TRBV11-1,CANSLSPGLTYEHYF,TGTGCCAACAGTTTGAGTCCGGGACTAACCTACGAGCATTACTTC
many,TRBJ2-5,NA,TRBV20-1,CSARQYQETQYF,TGCAGTGCTAGACAGTACCAAGAGACCCAGTACTTC
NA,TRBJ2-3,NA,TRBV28,CASSLFADMQYF,TGTGCCAGCAGTTTGTTTGCAGATATGCAGTATTTT
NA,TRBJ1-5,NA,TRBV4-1,CVSSQVVGSNQPQHF,TGCGTCAGTAGCCAAGTGGTAGGCAGCAATCAGCCCCAGCATTTT
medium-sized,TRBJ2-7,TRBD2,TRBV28,CASTGGTIISF,TGTGCCAGCACGGGGGGGACAATAATATCTTTC
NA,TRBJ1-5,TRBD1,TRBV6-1,CAGCDRVIYDQPQHF,TGTGCCGGCTGTGACAGGGTCATATACGATCAGCCCCAGCATTTT
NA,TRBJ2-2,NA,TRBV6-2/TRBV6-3,CDSSWQSNTGELLF,TGTGACAGCAGTTGGCAGTCGAACACCGGGGAGCTGCTTTTT
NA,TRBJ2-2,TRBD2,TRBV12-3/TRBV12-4,CAKRAAMGLYTGELFF,TGTGCCAAGAGGGCGGCAATGGGACTATACACCGGGGAGCTGTTTTTT
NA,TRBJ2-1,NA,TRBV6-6,CASGSRRTYNEQSF,TGTGCCAGCGGGAGCAGGAGGACCTACAATGAGCAGTCCTTC
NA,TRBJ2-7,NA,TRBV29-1,CSVTNTYEQYF,TGCAGCGTAACAAACACCTACGAGCAGTACTTC
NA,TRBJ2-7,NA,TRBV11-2,CAIRLSSMKQYF,TGTGCCATCCGCTTAAGCTCTATGAAGCAGTACTTC
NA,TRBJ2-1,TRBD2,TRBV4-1,CVSSQGVAGWLYEQFF,TGCGTCAGCAGCCAAGGGGTAGCGGGATGGCTCTATGAGCAGTTCTTC